The clone carrying this TCR beta chain was counted many times. For TCR beta, libraries came from iRepertoire HTBI primers and Arm-PCR of CDR3 regions. MiXCR, applied by TCRdb to the multiplex PCR reads, yields one record per CDR3 protein. The sample has hundreds of thousands of distinct CDR3 sequences, roughly 15% seen once; the top ten hold around 10%. This CDR3 spans 15 amino acids. With 4 bases clipped from V and 7 bases from J, the junction kept 6 bases outside the gene matches. Germline-derived CDR1 and CDR2 are SGHRS and YFSETQ. Time point of the sample: newly diagnosed GD, antithyroid drugs for less than 3 months. RNA from PBMCs was the source of the TCR library. The sample comes from a study of regulatory T cells in long-lasting Graves disease. This sample was shared with a second study, whose subject was T cells in Graves' hyperthyroidism and ophthalmopathy. That source notes: The HTBI primer set drove a first-round RT-PCR of the TCR CDR3.

The source material was peripheral blood mononuclear cells (PBMCs), sampled at new diagnosis, from a patient treated with antithyroid drugs. This sequence was found in a woman under 40 with Graves disease. The chain links TRBV5-1 to TRBJ2-1, with 12 bases aligning to TRBD2. The chain's CDR3 is CASSPLAGGPNEQFF. For the CDR3, the DNA is TGCGCCAGCAGCCCCCTAGCGGGAGGGCCGAATGAGCAGTTCTTC.